This T cell receptor beta chain was obtained from a study of blood T cell repertoires in COVID-19. The protocol was immunoSEQ multiplex PCR, while the TCRdb copy is restricted to in-frame clones and leaves out a portion. The sample includes 280,000 or so clones, about 85% of them seen just once. The germline V and J ends were trimmed by 5 bases and 2 bases, with 13 bases remaining between them. From germline, CDR1 is SNHLY and CDR2 FYNNEI. The CDR3 is 16 amino acids. This rearrangement joins TRBV2 to TRBJ2-6; a weak D match, TRBD1 (5 bases). This TCR was sampled from a human donor in a cohort sampled during active COVID-19. The sequencing input was peripheral blood. The DNA of the CDR3 is TGTGCCAGCAGTCGGACATCGGACGCTGGGGCCAACGTCCTGACTTTC. Protein: CASSRTSDAGANVLTF.